This TCR beta chain originates from a study of blood T cells in healthy people across ages. Study outcomes and limitations: Versus aged donors, long-lived donors had higher diversity and more naive CD4+ cells.

The second PCR ran about 6 to 12 cycles with a sample-barcoded 5' primer and J-beta primers. TCRdb re-analysed the 5' RACE reads in MiXCR, keeping a single row per CDR3 protein. The profile shows about 1.4 million distinct CDR3 sequences, 55% to 75% of them singletons. Regarding this clonotype: The antigen is undetermined.

Germline values: CDR1 MGHRA, CDR2 YSYEKL. The CDR3 has 15 amino acids. V lost 2 bases, J lost 0 bases, and 7 bases lay in between. The specimen was blood. This chain joins TRBV4-1 and TRBJ2-2, with unresolved D. The TCR comes from a man aged 18 to 35 in good health. Here the CDR3 reads CASSQKGTNTGELFF. The CDR3 DNA reads TGCGCCAGCAGCCAAAAGGGAACGAACACCGGGGAGCTGTTTTTT.